Each of the 9 T cell receptor beta chains below was sequenced from the same sample in a study of neurological immune-mediated disorders. One entry per CDR3 protein results from TCRdb running MiXCR on the 5' RACE reads. The data contain approximately 86,000 distinct CDR3 sequences, around 2.6% of them seen just once; the ten biggest clones take up around 1.1%. The sequenced material came from PBMCs. The receptors originated from a young woman with multiple sclerosis.

This clonotype has ten or more counts. This chain connects TRBV7-9 to TRBJ2-2; D call uncertain. V gave up 4 bases and J gave up 4 bases, with 13 bases separating them. The CDR3 length is 15 residues. Germline V gene lookup returns CDR1 SEHNR and CDR2 FQNEAQ (reference sequence). CDR3 bases: TGTGCCAGCAGCTATCTGGGAAGGGTCACCGGGGAGCTGTTTTTT. This sequence encodes CASSYLGRVTGELFF.

In this sample, this clonotype turned up many times. CDR3 protein: CASRRGHDTGELFF. CDR3 DNA sequence: TGCGCCAGCCGACGGGGTCATGACACCGGGGAGCTGTTTTTT. The V call is TRBV4-3, the J call TRBJ2-2; D possibly corresponds to TRBD2 (5 bases). V lost 8 bases and J 3 bases, leaving 13 bases between the germline ends. CDR3 size: 14 residues. Germline-derived CDR1 and CDR2 are LGHNA and YSLEER.

This clonotype was seen ten or more times. The chain has TRBV12-3 or TRBV12-4 and TRBJ1-2, with TRBD1 matching over 9 bases. There are 13 residues in the CDR3. The V gene end was trimmed by 7 bases and the J gene end by 11 bases; junction bases not matched to a gene: 11. The CDR3 DNA reads as TGTGCCAGCATCCCGACAGGGGGTACGTCGTACACCTTC. Translated: CASIPTGGTSYTF.

This clonotype was detected ten times or more. The V call is TRBV29-1, the J call TRBJ2-1; no firm D call. Between the trimmed V and J ends, which lost 8 bases and 4 bases, there was a span of 15 bases. CDR1 is SQVTM and CDR2 is ANQGSEA in the germline V gene. CDR3 size: 13 residues. CDR3 in DNA: TGCAGCTCCCTGGGCCCGTCATACAATGAGCAGTTCTTC. Translating gives CSSLGPSYNEQFF.

Ten or more counts support this clonotype. The rearrangement joins TRBV7-2 to TRBJ1-1; D perhaps matches TRBD1 (5 bases). The germline V and J ends were trimmed by 5 bases and 5 bases, with 15 bases remaining between them. The V gene's germline CDR1 is SGHTA and CDR2 FQGNSA. CDR3 length: 14 residues. This CDR3 is CASSPQGFRTEAFF. CDR3 DNA: TGTGCCAGCAGCCCTCAGGGTTTTCGAACTGAAGCTTTCTTT.

Ten or more counts support this clonotype. V is TRBV10-3 and J is TRBJ2-2, with TRBD2 as a possible D gene (6 bases). CDR1 ENHRY and CDR2 SYGVKD come from the germline V gene. V lost 8 bases, J lost 3 bases, and 19 bases lay in between. This CDR3 is built from 16 residues. For the CDR3, the DNA is TGTGCCATCCGTGTGGCAGACCGCGGGGACACCGGGGAGCTGTTTTTT. Translated: CAIRVADRGDTGELFF.

In its sample, this clonotype was seen many times. The chain carries TRBV29-1 and TRBJ2-5, with TRBD1 as a possible D gene (6 bases). The CDR3 has 13 residues. CDR1 is SQVTM, CDR2 ANQGSEA, per germline. V dropped 4 bases and J dropped 1 base, with 10 bases sitting between them. The CDR3 DNA reads TGCAGCGTTGGGACAGCCTCCCAAGAGACCCAGTACTTC. Translation gives CSVGTASQETQYF. The full variable domain, with the rest looked up from reference TRBV29-1 and TRBJ2-5, is SAVISQKPSRDICQRGTSLTIQCQVDSQVTMMFWYRQQPGQSLTLIATANQGSEATYESGFVIDKFPISRPNLTFSTLTVSNMSPEDSSIYLCSVGTASQETQYFGPGTRLLVL.

This clonotype was seen at least ten times. At one end, the junction sequence differs from germline, possibly due to a read error. The chain employs TRBV12-3 or TRBV12-4 and TRBJ2-3, with a tentative D call TRBD1 (6 bases). The CDR3 runs 13 residues. The CDR3: CASSLGQIDTQYF. The CDR3 nucleotides read TGTGCCAGCAGCTTAGGACAGATAGATACGCAGTATTTT.

This clonotype has ten or more counts. Mismatch with germline at one junction end may stem from a read error. CDR3 DNA sequence: TGCGCCAGCACCTTGGGACTAGCGGGAGGGCGGGATGAGCAGTTCTTC. Protein product: CASTLGLAGGRDEQFF. This chain connects TRBV5-1 to TRBJ2-1; 16 nucleotides line up with TRBD2. CDR3 size: 16 residues. Germline CDR1 and CDR2: SGHRS and YFSETQ.